These 19 T cell receptor delta chains were sequenced from one sample in a study of gamma-delta T cells after stem cell transplantation. TCRdb re-called the RT-PCR reads via CATT. The table records about 2,900 delta-chain clones, 3% to 3.5% of them present only once. The specimen sequenced was gamma-delta T cells. These receptors all stem from a human donor. It is not recorded whose cells these are; they may come from a transplant donor.

Notes on this clone: The likely explanation is a read error, given a far larger clone one base away. In the same sample, other DNA sequences code for this CDR3. The chain carries TRDV2 and TRDJ1; 8 nucleotides line up with TRDD3. From germline, CDR1 is GEAIGNYY and CDR2 EKD. There are 22 residues in the CDR3. CDR3 loop: CACDTLLRSEVLGGSTTDKLIF. The DNA of the CDR3 is TGTGCCTGTGACACCCTTCTTCGATCGGAAGTACTGGGGGGTTCGACCACCGATAAACTCATCTTC.

With respect to this clone: Just one base apart from a much larger clone, this may be a read error. The CDR3 bases are TGTGCCTGTGACACCGTACGGCCGGGCTCCCCCTCACTGGGGGATACTACCGATAAACTCATCTTT. Its protein is CACDTVRPGSPSLGDTTDKLIF. The chain carries TRDV2 and TRDJ1; 12 bases match TRDD3. The CDR3 has 22 amino acids. Losses at the gene ends were 0 bases for V and 2 bases for J; bases not matched to a gene: 21. Looked up from germline, CDR1 is GEAIGNYY and CDR2 is EKD.

This clone was observed a few times. TCRdb's entry gives the protein of a much larger clone, which mismatches this DNA's translation at residue 4, likely from a read error; the protein reported here is translated from the DNA. The chain couples TRDV2 to TRDJ1; TRDD3 matches 11 bases. This CDR3 is 19 amino acids long. Looked up from germline, CDR1 is GEAIGNYY and CDR2 is EKD. The CDR3 DNA is TGTGCCTGTGGCACCGTTGCCACTACTGGGGGATATTCCACCGATAAACTCATCTTT. Its protein is CACGTVATTGGYSTDKLIF.

The DNA for the CDR3 is TGTGCCTGTGATTTACTGGGCGCTAAACTCATCTTT. Protein: CACDLLGAKLIF. V is TRDV2 and J is TRDJ1; TRDD3 might be the D (6 bases). CDR1 and CDR2 (germline): GEAIGNYY, EKD. CDR3 length: 12 amino acids. The V gene lost 4 bases and the J gene lost 7 bases, with 12 bases spanning the gap.

This clone is classed as medium-sized. The rearrangement joins TRDV2 to TRDJ1; 8 bases are shared with TRDD3. From germline, CDR1 is GEAIGNYY and CDR2 EKD. The CDR3 totals 20 residues. V dropped 3 bases and J dropped 0; count of bases not matched to a gene: 20. CDR3 DNA sequence: TGTGCCTGTGACGCGATACTGGGGGGTCCCCAGGGCTTGTACACCGATAAACTCATCTTT. Translating it yields CACDAILGGPQGLYTDKLIF.

A few counts support this clone. TCRdb lists the protein of a much larger clone for this DNA, which differs at residue 16, so this is likely a read error; the protein given here is translated from the DNA itself. The chain carries TRDV2 and TRDJ3; D might be TRDD3 (5 bases). Germline loops: CDR1 GEAIGNYY, CDR2 EKD. The CDR3 loop spans 18 amino acids. DNA for the CDR3: TGTGCCTGTGACACCGCCGGGGAGAGCTCCTGGGACACCCGACAGGTGTTTTTC. Its protein product is CACDTAGESSWDTRQVFF.

As to this clone: TCRdb records a much larger clone's protein for this DNA, with a difference at residue 16 that likely arises from a read error; the protein given is the translation of the DNA. This chain connects TRDV2 to TRDJ1; a possible D gene is TRDD3 (6 bases). CDR1 and CDR2 from the germline V gene are GEAIGNYY and EKD. This CDR3 is 18 amino acids long. This CDR3 reads CACDLLNGGPEYTDKPIF. In DNA form, the CDR3 reads TGTGCCTGTGACCTACTCAACGGGGGACCCGAGTACACCGATAAACCCATCTTT.

With regard to this clone: This may come from a read error, since a much larger clone is one base off. The J gene is TRDJ2, the V gene TRDV2, with TRDD3 matching 8 bases. The V gene end was trimmed by 3 bases and the J gene end by 5 bases; junction bases not matched to a gene: 19. In germline, CDR1 is GEAIGNYY, CDR2 EKD. This CDR3 region has 19 residues. DNA of the CDR3: TGTGCCTGTGACTCATCCCCGTACTGGGGGTCCGACCCAACAGCACAACTCTTCTTT. Its protein is CACDSSPYWGSDPTAQLFF.

This clone has a handful of counts. It may be a read error: a sequence one base away is much more abundant. Other DNA sequences within the sample encode an identical CDR3. The chain has TRDV2 and TRDJ1; D is uncertain. Germline values: CDR1 GEAIGNYY, CDR2 EKD. The CDR3 loop spans 14 amino acids. CDR3: CACDNLSPTDKLIF. CDR3 coding DNA: TGTGCCTGTGACAACCTCTCGCCCACCGATAAGCTCATCTTT.

This clone has a handful of counts. The chain joins TRDV2 to TRDJ1, with a weak D call TRDD3 (8 bases). V was trimmed by 3 bases and J by 3 bases, leaving 28 bases between them. Germline assignment: CDR1 GEAIGNYY and CDR2 EKD. This CDR3 contains 19 residues. The CDR3 DNA reads TGTGCCTGTGACGCCGTAGATTTTCCTACAGGGGATACTGCCGATAAACTCATCTTT. Its protein is CACDAVDFPTGDTADKLIF.

To note about this clone: A far bigger clonotype differs at one base, so this is likely a read error. The same CDR3 is also encoded by other DNA sequences in this sample. The rearrangement uses TRDV2 and TRDJ1; weak D call: TRDD3 (5 bases). The V gene's germline CDR1 is GEAIGNYY and CDR2 EKD. The CDR3 covers 15 residues. V was shortened by 4 bases and J by 3 bases, with 17 bases between the two germline ends. In DNA form, the CDR3 reads TGTGCCTGTGAGGGATTGGGAGATATCTCCGATAAACTCATCTTT. Its translation is CACEGLGDISDKLIF.

As to this clone: TCRdb's listed protein matches a much larger clone and diverges from this DNA's translation at residue 18, likely through a read error; the protein shown comes from the DNA. The gene calls are TRDV2 and TRDJ2; TRDD3 agrees at 13 bases. The CDR3 totals 20 residues. Germline CDR1 reads GEAIGNYY; CDR2 reads EKD. CDR3 DNA: TGTGCCTGTGACGCCATACTGGGGGATACGAGGGTACGGGTGACAGCACAACCCTTCTTT. Protein product: CACDAILGDTRVRVTAQPFF.

The chain employs TRDV2 and TRDJ1; 8 nucleotides agree with TRDD3. V dropped 4 bases and J dropped 3; count of bases not matched to a gene: 6. The CDR3 is made up of 14 amino acids. The germline V gene has CDR1 GEAIGNYY and CDR2 EKD. The CDR3 DNA follows: TGTGCCTGTGAGGGATTGGGGGATTCCGATAAACTCATCTTT. It specifies CACEGLGDSDKLIF.

Regarding this clone: This could be a read error, since a much larger clone is one nucleotide away. At the DNA level, this CDR3 is encoded by other sequences in the same sample as well. This chain links TRDV2 with TRDJ1; 9 positions agree with TRDD3. The CDR3 consists of 19 residues. Germline V gene data show CDR1 as GEAIGNYY and CDR2 as EKD. CDR3 in DNA: TGCGCCTGTGACACCGTTTTGCCTGGGGGATCCTCGTACACCGATAAACTCATCTTT. This codes for CACDTVLPGGSSYTDKLIF.

This clone was counted a few times. A far larger clone is one nucleotide away, so this likely arose from a read error. The gene calls are TRDV2 and TRDJ3, with D uncertain. Germline V gene lookup returns CDR1 GEAIGNYY and CDR2 EKD. CDR3 length: 21 amino acids. CDR3 region: CARDTVEEVGLSPWDTRQMFF. The CDR3 DNA is TGTGCCCGTGACACCGTGGAGGAGGTGGGACTCTCCCCCTGGGACACCCGACAGATGTTTTTC.

The CDR3 sequence: CALGELDSRDKLIF. Written as DNA, the CDR3 is TGTGCTCTTGGGGAACTAGACTCTCGCGATAAACTCATCTTT. The chain is built from TRDV1 and TRDJ1; D gene unclear. In germline, CDR1 is TSWWSYY, CDR2 QGS. The CDR3 covers 14 residues. Trimming took 0 bases from V and 4 from J, leaving 9 bases between them.

In its sample, this clone was seen a few times. The chain uses TRDV2 and TRDJ1, with 8 bases lining up with TRDD3. This CDR3 has 16 residues. The junction had 13 bases not matched to a gene; V was cut back by 3 bases and J by 5 bases. Germline values: CDR1 GEAIGNYY, CDR2 EKD. The CDR3 region is CACDPLGAASKDKLIF. CDR3 nucleotides: TGTGCCTGTGACCCACTGGGGGCCGCTTCAAAAGATAAACTCATCTTT.

As concerns this clone: The translation of this DNA and the TCRdb protein of a much larger clone differ at residues 3 and 7, probably owing to a read error; the protein shown here is translated from the DNA. The V and J genes are TRDV2 and TRDJ1, with D tentatively TRDD3 (5 bases). The CDR3 extends over 15 amino acids. Germline assignment: CDR1 GEAIGNYY and CDR2 EKD. The CDR3 is CARDPLEDKADKLIF. For the CDR3, the DNA is TGTGCCCGTGACCCACTGGAGGATAAGGCCGATAAACTCATCTTT.

As for this clone: This likely stems from a read error, as it lies one base from a far larger clone. At the DNA level, this CDR3 is encoded by other sequences in the same sample as well. The chain couples TRDV2 to TRDJ1, with TRDD3 matching over 10 bases. This CDR3 comprises 17 residues. Germline CDR1 reads GEAIGNYY; CDR2 reads EKD. For the CDR3, the DNA is TGTGCTTGTGACACCCTACTGGGGGATTTTGAGGGGGATAAACTCATCTTT. It translates to CACDTLLGDFEGDKLIF.